These 3 T cell receptor beta chains share one sample of origin, sequenced in a study of T and B cells in COVID-19 patients. Each TRB amplification used roughly 220-550 ng of genomic DNA from blood. BIOMED2 TRB-A/B primer pools were used in multiplex TRB PCR. From the multiplex PCR reads, TCRdb called clonotypes with MiXCR, one entry per CDR3 protein. The sample carries some 7,800 distinct CDR3 sequences, about a quarter recorded once. Sequencing used blood. These receptors all stem from a human donor who had recovered from COVID-19.

The rearrangement joins TRBV12-3 or TRBV12-4 to TRBJ2-1; 11 nucleotides agree with TRBD2. J gave up 10 bases and V 5 bases, and 10 bases lay outside the gene matches. The length of the CDR3 is 15 residues. The CDR3 here is CASSDSSGRWGEQFF. The CDR3 DNA reads TGTGCCAGCAGTGACTCTAGCGGGAGGTGGGGGGAGCAGTTCTTC.

The chain is built from TRBV28 and TRBJ1-5; 7 nucleotides align to TRBD1. The germline V gene has CDR1 MDHEN and CDR2 SYDVKM. With 6 bases clipped from V and 2 bases from J, the junction kept 19 bases outside the gene matches. The CDR3 consists of 19 residues. As DNA, the CDR3 is TGTGCCAGCAGCACCCAGACAGGGTTTGCCTCCCTTGGCAATCAGCCCCAGCATTTT. This gives the protein CASSTQTGFASLGNQPQHF.

In this sample, this clonotype is medium-sized. The chain has TRBV19 and TRBJ2-7; TRBD1 aligns across 8 bases. Germline trimming cut 6 bases from V and 2 bases from J; bases unmatched to any gene: 6. Germline V gene lookup returns CDR1 LNHDA and CDR2 SQIVND (reference sequence). The CDR3 consists of 14 residues. In DNA form, the CDR3 reads TGTGCCAGTAGCCACGGGACAGGCCCCTACGAGCAGTACTTC. It codes for CASSHGTGPYEQYF.